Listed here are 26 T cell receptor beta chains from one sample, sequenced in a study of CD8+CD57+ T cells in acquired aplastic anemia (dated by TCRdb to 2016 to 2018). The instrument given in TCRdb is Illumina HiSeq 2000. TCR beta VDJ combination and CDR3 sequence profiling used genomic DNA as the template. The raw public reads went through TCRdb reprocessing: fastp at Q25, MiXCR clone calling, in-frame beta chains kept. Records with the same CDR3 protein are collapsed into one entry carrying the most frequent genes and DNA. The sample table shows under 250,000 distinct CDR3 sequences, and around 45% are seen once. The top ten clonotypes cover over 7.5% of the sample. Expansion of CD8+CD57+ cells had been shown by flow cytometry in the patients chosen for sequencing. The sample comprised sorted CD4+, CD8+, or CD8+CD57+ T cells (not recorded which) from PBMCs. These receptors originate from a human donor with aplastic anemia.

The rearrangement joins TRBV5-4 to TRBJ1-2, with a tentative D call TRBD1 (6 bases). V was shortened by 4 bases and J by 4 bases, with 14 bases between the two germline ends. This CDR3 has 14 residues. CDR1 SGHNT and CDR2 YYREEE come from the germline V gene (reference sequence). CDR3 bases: TGTGCCAGCAGCATCAGGCAGGGGATCTATGGCTACACCTTC. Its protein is CASSIRQGIYGYTF.

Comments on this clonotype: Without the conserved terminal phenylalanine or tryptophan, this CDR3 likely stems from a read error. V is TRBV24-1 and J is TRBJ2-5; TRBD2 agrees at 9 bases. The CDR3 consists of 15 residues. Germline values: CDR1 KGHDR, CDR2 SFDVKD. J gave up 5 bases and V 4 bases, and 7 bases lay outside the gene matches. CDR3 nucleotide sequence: TGTGCCACCAGTGAGTTAGCGGGAGCCGGTGAGACCCAGTACCTC. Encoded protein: CATSELAGAGETQYL.

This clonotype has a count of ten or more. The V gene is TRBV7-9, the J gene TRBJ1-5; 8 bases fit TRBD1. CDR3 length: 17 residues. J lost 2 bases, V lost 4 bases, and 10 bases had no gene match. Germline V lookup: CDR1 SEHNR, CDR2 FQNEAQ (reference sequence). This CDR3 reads CASSSTQGAVGNQPQHF. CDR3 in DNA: TGTGCCAGCAGCTCAACCCAGGGGGCGGTAGGCAATCAGCCCCAGCATTTT. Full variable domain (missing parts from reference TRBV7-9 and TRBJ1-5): DTGVSQNPRHKITKRGQNVTFRCDPISEHNRLYWYRQTLGQGPEFLTYFQNEAQLEKSRLLSDRFSAERPKGSFSTLEIQRTEQGDSAMYLCASSSTQGAVGNQPQHFGDGTRLSIL.

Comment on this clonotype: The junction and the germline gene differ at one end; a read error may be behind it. CDR3 nucleotides: TGTGCCAGCAGCAAACAGCGGGGGGGCACGGATACGCAGTATTTT. It translates to CASSKQRGGTDTQYF. The rearrangement joins TRBV7-3 to TRBJ2-3, with 10 bases that match TRBD2. Germline lookup yields CDR1 SGHTA and CDR2 FQGTGA. The CDR3 is 15 residues long.

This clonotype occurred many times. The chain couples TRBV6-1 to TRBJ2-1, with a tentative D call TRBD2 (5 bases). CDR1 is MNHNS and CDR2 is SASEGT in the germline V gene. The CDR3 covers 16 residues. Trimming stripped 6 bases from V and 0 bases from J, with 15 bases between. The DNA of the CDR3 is TGTGCCAGCAGCCTCGTCCTAGCCGGCTCCTACAATGAGCAGTTCTTC. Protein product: CASSLVLAGSYNEQFF.

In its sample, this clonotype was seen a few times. The CDR3 nucleotides are TGTGCCAGCAGTGTTCGGGCGGAGGAAGCTTTCTTT. It is translated as CASSVRAEEAFF. The chain links TRBV6-1 to TRBJ1-1; no reliable D call. V lost 4 bases and J lost 8, with 11 bases in between. This CDR3 contains 12 residues. From germline, CDR1 is MNHNS and CDR2 SASEGT.

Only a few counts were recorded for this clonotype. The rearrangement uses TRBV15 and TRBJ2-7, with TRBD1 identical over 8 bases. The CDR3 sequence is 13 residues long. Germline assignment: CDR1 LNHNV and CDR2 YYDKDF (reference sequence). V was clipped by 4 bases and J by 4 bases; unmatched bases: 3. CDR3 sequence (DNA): TGTGCCACCAGCACCGGACAGGGATACGAGCAGTACTTC. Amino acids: CATSTGQGYEQYF.

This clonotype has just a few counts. Here the CDR3 reads CASSISADTQYF. Written as DNA, the CDR3 is TGTGCCAGTAGTATCTCGGCAGATACGCAGTATTTT. The chain joins TRBV19 to TRBJ2-3; D gene uncertain. V lost 3 bases to trimming and J lost 4 bases, with 5 bases between them. Germline CDR1 reads LNHDA; CDR2 reads SQIVND (reference sequence). The CDR3 totals 12 residues.

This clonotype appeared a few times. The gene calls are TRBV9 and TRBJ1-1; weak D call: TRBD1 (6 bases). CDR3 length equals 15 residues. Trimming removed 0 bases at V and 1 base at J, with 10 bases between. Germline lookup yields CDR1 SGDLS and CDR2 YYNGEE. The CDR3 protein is CASSVDPTGNTEAFF. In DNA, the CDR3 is TGTGCCAGCAGCGTAGATCCGACAGGGAACACTGAAGCTTTCTTT.

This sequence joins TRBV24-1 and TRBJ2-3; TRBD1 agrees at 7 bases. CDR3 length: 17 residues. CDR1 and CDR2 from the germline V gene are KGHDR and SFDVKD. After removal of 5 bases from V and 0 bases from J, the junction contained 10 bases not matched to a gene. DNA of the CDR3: TGTGCCACCAGTGCGCCGGGTATGACAGGGAGCACAGATACGCAGTATTTT. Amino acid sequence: CATSAPGMTGSTDTQYF.

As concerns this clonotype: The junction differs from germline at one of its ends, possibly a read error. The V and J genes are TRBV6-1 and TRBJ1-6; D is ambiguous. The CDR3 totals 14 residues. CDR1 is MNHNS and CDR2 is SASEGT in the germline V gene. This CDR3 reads CASSVDSSATPLRF. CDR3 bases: TGTGCCAGCAGTGTTGACTCCTCCGCAACACCCCTCCGCTTT.

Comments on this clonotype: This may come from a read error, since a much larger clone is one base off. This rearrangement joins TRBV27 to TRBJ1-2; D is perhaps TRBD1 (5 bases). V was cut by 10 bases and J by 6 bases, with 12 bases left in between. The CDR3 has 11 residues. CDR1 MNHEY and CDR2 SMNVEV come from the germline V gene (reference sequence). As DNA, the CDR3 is TGTGCCACGGGGACGGCCCATGGCTACACCTTC. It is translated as CATGTAHGYTF.

CDR3 region: CASGAGTGGAYNSPLHF. The CDR3, as DNA: TGTGCCAGTGGCGCGGGGACAGGGGGCGCTTATAATTCACCCCTCCACTTT. The chain combines TRBV19 with TRBJ1-6; 12 bases fit TRBD1. Germline CDR1 and CDR2: LNHDA and SQIVND (reference sequence). Trimming cost V 8 bases and J 4 bases; bases outside gene matches: 9. CDR3 length: 17 residues.

The CDR3 DNA is TGTGCCAGCAGCTCGGGAAGGGTCAATAGCAATCAGCCCCAGCATTTT. Translation gives CASSSGRVNSNQPQHF. The gene calls are TRBV7-8 and TRBJ1-5, with no clear D. The CDR3 has 16 residues. The V gene's germline CDR1 is SGHVS and CDR2 FQNEAQ. With 4 bases removed from V and 0 bases from J, the gap between germline ends came to 13 bases.

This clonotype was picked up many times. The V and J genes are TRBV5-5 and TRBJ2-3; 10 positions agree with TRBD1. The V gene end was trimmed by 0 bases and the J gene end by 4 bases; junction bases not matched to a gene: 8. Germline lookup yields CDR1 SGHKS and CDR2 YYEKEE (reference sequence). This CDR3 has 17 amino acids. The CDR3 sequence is CASSLDFLGTGADTQYF. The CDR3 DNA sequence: TGTGCCAGCAGCTTGGACTTCCTAGGGACAGGGGCAGATACGCAGTATTTT.

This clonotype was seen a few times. CDR3 nucleotide sequence: TGTGCCAGCAGCTTAGGCCCGGGACAGGGCCCTAATCAGCCCCAGCATTTT. Translating it yields CASSLGPGQGPNQPQHF. The chain couples TRBV7-6 to TRBJ1-5; 9 bases align to TRBD1. Trimming cost V 1 base and J 4 bases; bases outside gene matches: 8. The CDR3 sequence is 17 residues long. The V gene's germline CDR1 is SGHVS and CDR2 FNYEAQ. The entire variable domain, with the rest obtained from reference TRBV7-6 and TRBJ1-5, is as follows: GAGVSQSPRYKVTKRGQDVALRCDPISGHVSLYWYRQALGQGPEFLTYFNYEAQQDKSGLPNDRFSAERPEGSISTLTIQRTEQRDSAMYRCASSLGPGQGPNQPQHFGDGTRLSIL.

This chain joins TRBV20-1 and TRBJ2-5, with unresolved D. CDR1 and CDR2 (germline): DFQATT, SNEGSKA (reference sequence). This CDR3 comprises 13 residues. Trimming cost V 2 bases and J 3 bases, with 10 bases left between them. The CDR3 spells CSARSPGEETQYF. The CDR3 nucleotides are TGCAGTGCTAGATCCCCCGGAGAAGAGACCCAGTACTTC.

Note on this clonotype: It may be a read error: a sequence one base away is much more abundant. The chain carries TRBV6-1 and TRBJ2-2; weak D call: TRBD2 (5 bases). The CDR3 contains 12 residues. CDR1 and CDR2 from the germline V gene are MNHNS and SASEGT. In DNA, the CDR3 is TGTGCCAGCAGGTTGAATAGTGGGGAGCTGCTTTTT. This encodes CASRLNSGELLF.

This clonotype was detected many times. The CDR3 region has the DNA TGTGCCAGCAGTTACGGAATTAGCACAGATACGCAGTATTTT. As protein: CASSYGISTDTQYF. The chain is built from TRBV6-6 and TRBJ2-3, with D uncertain. This CDR3 is built from 14 residues. V lost 2 bases and J lost 0, with 6 bases in between. Per germline, CDR1 MNHNY and CDR2 SVGAGI (reference sequence).

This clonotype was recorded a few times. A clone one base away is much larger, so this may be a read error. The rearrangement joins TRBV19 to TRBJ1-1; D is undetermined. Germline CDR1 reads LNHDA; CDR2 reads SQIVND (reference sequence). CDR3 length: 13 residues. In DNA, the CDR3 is TGTGCCAGTAGTCCTTCGATGAACACTGGAGCTTTCTTT. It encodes CASSPSMNTGAFF.

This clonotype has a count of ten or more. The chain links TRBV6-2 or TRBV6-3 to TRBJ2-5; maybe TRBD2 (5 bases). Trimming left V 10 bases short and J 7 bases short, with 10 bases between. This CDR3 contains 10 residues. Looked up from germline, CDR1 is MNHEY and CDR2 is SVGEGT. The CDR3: CATLRGTQYF. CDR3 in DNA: TGTGCCACCCTACGGGGGACCCAGTACTTC.

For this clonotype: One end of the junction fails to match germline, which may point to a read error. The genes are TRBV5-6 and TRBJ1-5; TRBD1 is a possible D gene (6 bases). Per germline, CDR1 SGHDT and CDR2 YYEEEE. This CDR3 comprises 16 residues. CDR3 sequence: CASSGGTPYSSQPQHF. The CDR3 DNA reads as TGTGCCAGCAGCGGCGGGACACCTTATAGCAGTCAGCCCCAGCATTTT.

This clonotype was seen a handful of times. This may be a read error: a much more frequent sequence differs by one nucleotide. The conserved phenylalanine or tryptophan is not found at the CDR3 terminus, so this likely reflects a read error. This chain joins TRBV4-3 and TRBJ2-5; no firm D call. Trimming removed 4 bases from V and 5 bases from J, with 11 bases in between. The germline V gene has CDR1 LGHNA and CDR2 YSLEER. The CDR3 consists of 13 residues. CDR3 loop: CASSPNLWETQYL. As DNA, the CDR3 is TGCGCCAGCAGCCCTAACCTTTGGGAGACCCAGTACCTC.

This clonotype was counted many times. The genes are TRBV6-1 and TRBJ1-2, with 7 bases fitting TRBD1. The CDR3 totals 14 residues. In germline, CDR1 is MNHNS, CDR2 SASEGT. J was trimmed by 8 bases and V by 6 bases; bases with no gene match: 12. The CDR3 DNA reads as TGTGCCAGCAGGAATGAGGACAGGCAGTGGGGCTACACCTTC. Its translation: CASRNEDRQWGYTF.

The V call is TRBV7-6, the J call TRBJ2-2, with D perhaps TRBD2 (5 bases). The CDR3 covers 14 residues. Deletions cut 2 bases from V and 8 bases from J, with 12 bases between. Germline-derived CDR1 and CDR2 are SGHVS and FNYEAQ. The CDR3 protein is CASSLSVRAGELFF. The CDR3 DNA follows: TGTGCCAGCAGCTTATCCGTGAGGGCAGGGGAGCTGTTTTTT.

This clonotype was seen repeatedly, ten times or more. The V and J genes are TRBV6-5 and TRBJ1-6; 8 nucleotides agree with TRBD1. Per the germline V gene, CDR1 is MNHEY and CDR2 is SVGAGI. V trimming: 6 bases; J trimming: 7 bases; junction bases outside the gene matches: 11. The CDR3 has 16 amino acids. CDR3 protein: CASSPYVGQVNSPLHF. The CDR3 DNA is TGTGCCAGCAGCCCCTACGTGGGACAGGTGAATTCACCCCTCCACTTT.